This TCR beta chain is drawn from a study of T-cell reconstitution after alpha-beta-depleted transplantation in children. For TCRbeta, the library was prepared with unique molecular identifiers. TCRdb fed the PCR reads into MiXCR, producing one record per CDR3 protein. This table has about 230,000 distinct CDR3 sequences, more than 7.5% appearing once. V trimming: 1 base; J trimming: 3 bases; junction bases outside the gene matches: 11. Germline-derived CDR1 and CDR2 are LGHDT and YNNKEL (reference sequence). This CDR3 is built from 17 residues. On this clonotype itself: It may be a read error: a sequence one base away is much more abundant.

This TCR was sampled from a human donor who donated a stem cell graft to a child with SCID. The chain is built from TRBV3-1 and TRBJ2-5; 7 nucleotides align to TRBD2. The specimen comprised PBMCs from the stem cell graft donor, sampled from the stem cell graft. The DNA for the CDR3 is TGTGCCAGCAGCCAAGGTAATATTCGGACTAGGGAAGAGACCCAGTACTTC. This gives the protein CASSQGNIRTREETQYF.